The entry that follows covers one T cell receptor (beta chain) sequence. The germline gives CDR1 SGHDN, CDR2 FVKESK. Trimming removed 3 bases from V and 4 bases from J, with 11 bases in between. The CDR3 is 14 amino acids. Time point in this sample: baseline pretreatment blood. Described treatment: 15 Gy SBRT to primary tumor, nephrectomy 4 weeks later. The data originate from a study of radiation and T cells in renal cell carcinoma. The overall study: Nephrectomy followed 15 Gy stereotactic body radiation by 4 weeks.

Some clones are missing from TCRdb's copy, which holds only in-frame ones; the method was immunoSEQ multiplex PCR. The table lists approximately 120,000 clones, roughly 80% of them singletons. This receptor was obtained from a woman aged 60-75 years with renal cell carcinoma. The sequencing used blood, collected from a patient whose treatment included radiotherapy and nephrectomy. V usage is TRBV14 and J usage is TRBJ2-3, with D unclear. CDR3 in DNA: TGTGCCAGCAGCCAGGGGATAATTGCAGATACGCAGTATTTT. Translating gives CASSQGIIADTQYF.